These T cell receptor beta chains were read from a single sample in a study of response to subunit inactivated influenza vaccine. TCRdb re-analysed the RT-PCR reads in MiXCR, keeping a single row per CDR3 protein. Of 200,000 to 300,000 distinct CDR3 sequences in the sample, 9% to 15% were seen once. This material consisted of non-naive T cells sorted from PBMCs, taken about 14 days before vaccination. The receptors shown here come from a man in his fifties who received an inactivated influenza vaccine. The CDR3 runs from the conserved cysteine through the conserved F or W. D genes are given only for firm matches. Only part of the rows carry a size: once, few, many, or a class if the clone is expanded.

TRBV6-1	few	TRBJ2-1	-	TGTGCCAGCCGCTTAGAGGGGAGCTCCTACAATGAGCAGTTCTTC	CASRLEGSSYNEQFF
TRBV5-1	-	TRBJ1-1	-	TGCGCCAGCAGCTTGGCCGGGCAGGAGAACACTGAAGCTTTCTTT	CASSLAGQENTEAFF
TRBV12-3/TRBV12-4	few	TRBJ1-5	TRBD1	TGTGCCAGCAGTTACAGGGGGCTTCAGCCCCAGCATTTT	CASSYRGLQPQHF
TRBV20-1	few	TRBJ2-7	-	TGCAGTGCTCGGTCGGGGCGGGCCTGGCCGGGGAACGAGCAGTACTTC	CSARSGRAWPGNEQYF
TRBV2	few	TRBJ1-5	-	TGTGCCAGCAGCCCCACCGGGGGGGCGCGGCAGGATCAGCCCCAGCATTTT	CASSPTGGARQDQPQHF
TRBV5-1	few	TRBJ2-7	-	TGCGCCAGCAGCTTGGCCGCAACAGGATCTTACGAGCAGTACTTC	CASSLAATGSYEQYF
TRBV7-2	-	TRBJ1-5	-	TGTGCCAGCAGCTCCACGCCTGGTGCGGGTCAGCCCCAGCATTTT	CASSSTPGAGQPQHF
TRBV6-5	many	TRBJ1-2	TRBD1	TGTGCCAGCAGTTACTCGACAGGGGGGTTTGGCTACACCTTC	CASSYSTGGFGYTF
TRBV9	few	TRBJ2-1	TRBD2	TGTGCCAGCAGCGGCCGCCAAGGGAGCGGGAGCAATGAGCAGTTCTTC	CASSGRQGSGSNEQFF
TRBV2	few	TRBJ2-5	TRBD2	TGTGCCAGCAGTGGACTAGCGGGGAACCAAGAGACCCAGTACTTC	CASSGLAGNQETQYF
TRBV20-1	-	TRBJ2-7	-	TGCAGTGCTAGAGAAAGGAGGGGGCCCCACTACGAGCAGTACTTC	CSARERRGPHYEQYF
TRBV7-6	once	TRBJ2-2	TRBD1	TGTGCCAGCAGCTTACTGGGACAGGGGGTGGCCACCGGGGAGCTGTTTTTT	CASSLLGQGVATGELFF
TRBV7-9	-	TRBJ2-3	-	TGTGCCAGCAGCTCCGACCATAGCACAGATACGCAGTATTTT	CASSSDHSTDTQYF
TRBV20-1	-	TRBJ2-7	-	TGCAGTGCTAGAGATGGAGCCTACGAGCAGTACTTC	CSARDGAYEQYF
TRBV3-1	-	TRBJ1-1	-	TGTGCCAGCAGCCAAAACGGGGTCTTGAACACTGAAGCTTTCTTT	CASSQNGVLNTEAFF
TRBV3-1	-	TRBJ1-1	-	TGTGCCAGAAGCCAGCCGGAAAGTGAAGCTTTCTTT	CARSQPESEAFF
TRBV9	few	TRBJ2-3	-	TGTGCCAGCAGTCCCACCCCCGGGCGCACAGATACGCAGTATTTT	CASSPTPGRTDTQYF
TRBV7-9	-	TRBJ2-4	-	TGTGCCAGCACTCCTCCACAGGGAGCTGACATTCAGTACTTC	CASTPPQGADIQYF
TRBV7-9	few	TRBJ2-5	-	TGTGCCAGCAGCTTAGTCGTGGTGGAGGGGGGGGAGACCCAGTACTTC	CASSLVVVEGGETQYF
TRBV3-1	few	TRBJ2-4	TRBD2	TGTGCCAGCAGCCAAGTGACTAGCGGGGGTGGACTAGCCAAAAACATTCAGTACTTC	CASSQVTSGGGLAKNIQYF
TRBV11-2	few	TRBJ2-4	-	TGTGCCAGCAGCCCTCGGGCTACTCGGAACATTCAGTACTTC	CASSPRATRNIQYF
TRBV30	few	TRBJ1-2	-	TGTGCCTGGAGGCCTTCAGGCTATGGCTACACCTTC	CAWRPSGYGYTF
TRBV6-1	-	TRBJ2-3	-	TGTGCCAGCAGTGAATCAAGGGGAGATACGCAGTATTTT	CASSESRGDTQYF